The 16 T cell receptor beta chains below were found in one sample sequenced in a study of T cell clonality in common variable immunodeficiency (dated by TCRdb to the mid-2010s). Library method: the immunoSEQ multiplex PCR assay. This is the immuneACCESS table as TCRdb keeps it, with only in-frame sequences that have V and J called. A part of the clones is gone; compared with another copy, unresolved V genes explain less than half, and the rest is unexplained. The sample comprises about 52,000 clones, and every one was counted more than once. Together, the top ten hold 2% to 2.5% of the sample. Sequences were obtained from peripheral blood mononuclear cells. The receptors were gathered from a person aged 18 to 70 in good health.

This clone was counted many times. The CDR3 extends 3 residues past the end of the read, so its final part is completed from the germline J gene. The V gene is TRBV4-2, the J gene TRBJ2-3; 8 bases line up with TRBD2. This CDR3 has 16 residues. With V trimmed by 1 base and J by 4 bases, 7 bases remained unmatched. Germline V gives CDR1 LGHNA, CDR2 YNFKEQ. CDR3 DNA, as far as it was read: TGTGCCAGCAGCCAAGGGACTAGCACCCTGGCAGATACG. This encodes CASSQGTSTLADT. The full CDR3 is CASSQGTSTLADTQYF.

The table lists this clone with many counts. The CDR3 is cut off 3 residues early in the read; its end comes from the germline J gene. This chain links TRBV11-2 with TRBJ1-1; the match to TRBD1 covers 9 bases. Germline loops: CDR1 SGHAT, CDR2 FQNNGV. After removal of 5 bases from V and 4 bases from J, the junction contained 8 bases not matched to a gene. This CDR3 region has 15 residues. This chain's CDR3 is CASSPQGAGGTEAFF. The sequenced part of the CDR3 DNA is TGTGCCAGCAGCCCACAGGGGGCAGGGGGCACTGAA. The variable domain in full, completed from reference TRBV11-2 and TRBJ1-1, reads EAGVAQSPRYKIIEKRQSVAFWCNPISGHATLYWYQQILGQGPKLLIQFQNNGVVDDSQLPKDRFSAERLKGVDSTLKIQPAKLEDSAVYLCASSPQGAGGTEAFFGQGTRLTVV.

This clone was detected only a few times. The read gets to within 3 residues of the CDR3 end, and the germline J gene fills in the rest. V and J are TRBV18 and TRBJ1-2; the D is unclear. The CDR3 is 15 residues long. Germline CDR1 KGHSH, CDR2 LQKENI. CDR3: CASSHGLADYNDYTF. CDR3 DNA, as far as it was read: TGTGCCAGCTCGCACGGACTAGCGGATTACAATGAC.

CDR3 region: CASRRGGGLVEQFF. The CDR3 bases that were read are TGTGCCAGCCGCAGAGGGGGGGGCCTGGTTGAG. This chain uses TRBV7-9 with TRBJ2-1; a possible D gene is TRBD2 (7 bases). The missing CDR3 end, 3 residues past where the read stops, is filled in from the germline J gene. The ends were cut back, 8 bases at V and 9 bases at J, with 20 bases in the middle. Germline V lookup: CDR1 SEHNR, CDR2 FQNEAQ (reference sequence). The CDR3 loop spans 14 amino acids.

Concerning this clone: Read data end 3 residues before the CDR3 end; the end is taken from the germline J gene. The chain couples TRBV7-9 to TRBJ1-3; D is possibly TRBD1 (5 bases). Looked up from germline, CDR1 is SEHNR and CDR2 is FQNEAQ (reference sequence). The CDR3 consists of 14 residues. Trimming took 3 bases from V and 4 from J, leaving 10 bases between them. The CDR3 spells CASSFTGVGNTIYF. The sequenced CDR3 bases are TGTGCCAGCAGCTTCACGGGGGTCGGAAACACC. Full variable domain (outside the CDR3, taken from reference TRBV7-9 and TRBJ1-3): DTGVSQNPRHKITKRGQNVTFRCDPISEHNRLYWYRQTLGQGPEFLTYFQNEAQLEKSRLLSDRFSAERPKGSFSTLEIQRTEQGDSAMYLCASSFTGVGNTIYFGEGSWLTVV.

This clone was seen ten or more times. The read falls 3 residues short of the CDR3 end, and the missing part is taken from the germline J gene. The chain combines TRBV19 with TRBJ1-2, with a tentative D call TRBD1 (5 bases). The V end was cut by 7 bases, the J end by 1 base, with 22 bases between. There are 17 residues in the CDR3. Per germline, CDR1 LNHDA and CDR2 SQIVND (reference sequence). This CDR3 reads CASTFARGVMVNYGYTF. The sequenced CDR3 bases are TGTGCCAGTACCTTCGCTAGGGGCGTCATGGTTAACTATGGC.

Regarding this clone: With the read ending 3 residues before the CDR3 end, the germline J gene is used to fill in that end. The V call is TRBV2, the J call TRBJ1-5, with D perhaps matching TRBD1 (6 bases). The CDR3 is 13 residues long. Per germline, CDR1 SNHLY and CDR2 FYNNEI. Trimming shortened V by 5 bases and J by 4 bases, and 9 bases separated the two germline ends. The sequenced part of the CDR3 DNA is TGTGCCAGCAGTTGGGACAAAAATCAGCCC. It encodes CASSWDKNQP. The full CDR3 is CASSWDKNQPQHF.

This clone has only a few counts. With the read ending 3 residues before the CDR3 end, the germline J gene is used to fill in that end. V usage is TRBV20-1 and J usage is TRBJ2-5; the match to TRBD2 covers 12 bases. Losses at the gene ends were 2 bases for V and 4 bases for J; bases not matched to a gene: 14. CDR1 is DFQATT, CDR2 SNEGSKA, per germline (reference sequence). The CDR3 runs 18 residues. The CDR3: CSARYERASGGAGETQYF. The part of the CDR3 DNA that was read is TGCAGTGCTAGATACGAGAGGGCTAGCGGGGGGGCCGGAGAGACC.

This clone was found a few times. The CDR3 reads CASSTTPGHLEAFF. The covered CDR3 bases are TGTGCCAGTAGTACCACCCCGGGACACTTAGAA. The chain couples TRBV19 to TRBJ1-1, with D maybe TRBD1 (6 bases). The CDR3 end falls 3 residues outside the read, so it is completed with the germline J gene. This CDR3 is 14 amino acids long. Germline CDR1 LNHDA, CDR2 SQIVND (reference sequence).

This clone was seen at least ten times. The sequenced part of the CDR3 DNA is TGCAGTGCTATTGGGGGCCGAGGTAATCAGCCC. Translating gives CSAIGGRGNQP. In full, the CDR3 reads CSAIGGRGNQPQHF. V and J are TRBV20-1 and TRBJ1-5, with D possibly being TRBD1 (6 bases). Sequencing ends 3 residues short of the CDR3 end; the germline J gene provides the rest. This CDR3 region has 14 residues. CDR1 and CDR2 (germline): DFQATT, SNEGSKA (reference sequence). The V and J ends lost 4 bases and 4 bases respectively, with 14 bases between them.

This clone came up many times. Coverage ceases 3 residues before the CDR3 finishes, and the germline J gene fills in the end. V usage is TRBV2 and J usage is TRBJ2-1, with 8 bases that match TRBD2. The CDR3 totals 16 residues. Losses at the gene ends were 6 bases for V and 2 bases for J; bases not matched to a gene: 9. Germline CDR1 SNHLY, CDR2 FYNNEI. The CDR3 spells CASRRGSGVTYNEQFF. The CDR3 DNA, read in part, is TGTGCCAGCAGGAGGGGTAGCGGGGTCACCTACAATGAG.

This clone came up many times. The read ends 3 residues early relative to the CDR3; the germline J gene fills the gap. The chain links TRBV5-1 to TRBJ2-1; 8 nucleotides match TRBD2. The CDR3 spans 16 residues. With V trimmed by 4 bases and J by 0 bases, 6 bases remained unmatched. Germline V gene data show CDR1 as SGHRS and CDR2 as YFSETQ. The sequenced part of the CDR3 DNA is TGCGCCAGCAGCACACCCGGGACTAGCTCCTACAATGAG. This sequence encodes CASSTPGTSSYNE. From start to end, the CDR3 is CASSTPGTSSYNEQFF.

This clone came up many times. Coverage ceases 3 residues before the CDR3 finishes, and the germline J gene fills in the end. The genes are TRBV12-3 or TRBV12-4 and TRBJ2-1; perhaps TRBD1 as D (5 bases). V dropped 0 bases and J dropped 2 bases, with 11 bases sitting between them. The CDR3 has 16 residues. The CDR3 DNA, read in part, is TGTGCCAGCAGTTTAGCGCTCCAGGGAACCTACAATGAG. It translates to CASSLALQGTYNE. The whole CDR3 region reads CASSLALQGTYNEQFF.

This clone has only a few counts. The read finishes 3 residues shy of the CDR3 end, and the germline J gene is used to complete it. The rearrangement links TRBV19 to TRBJ2-2, with 9 bases fitting TRBD2. The germline V gene has CDR1 LNHDA and CDR2 SQIVND (reference sequence). The CDR3 runs 13 residues. The ends lost 9 bases at V and 5 bases at J; junction bases unmatched: 4. Incomplete CDR3 DNA: TGTGCCAGCGGACTAGCGTCAACCGGGGAG. Amino acids: CASGLASTGE. The CDR3 in full is CASGLASTGELFF. The whole variable domain, remainder taken from reference TRBV19 and TRBJ2-2, is DGGITQSPKYLFRKEGQNVTLSCEQNLNHDAMYWYRQDPGQGLRLIYYSQIVNDFQKGDIAEGYSVSREKKESFPLTVTSAQKNPTAFYLCASGLASTGELFFGEGSRLTVL.

This clone showed up many times. From the germline J gene comes the end of the CDR3, since the read stops 3 residues before it. The chain recombines TRBV29-1 with TRBJ1-1, with 8 positions matching TRBD1. V lost 8 bases, J lost 0 bases, and 5 bases stayed unmatched. This CDR3 contains 13 residues. Per the germline V gene, CDR1 is SQVTM and CDR2 is ANQGSEA. The part of the CDR3 DNA that was read is TGCAGCTCAGACAGGGGACTGAACACTGAA. Its protein is CSSDRGLNTE. The full CDR3 reads CSSDRGLNTEAFF.

With regard to this clone: From the germline J gene comes the end of the CDR3, since the read stops 3 residues before it. The chain employs TRBV5-1 and TRBJ2-3; 9 bases fit TRBD2. The CDR3 runs 15 residues. Trimming at V came to 5 bases and at J to 3 bases, leaving 7 bases not matched to a gene. CDR1 and CDR2 from the germline V gene are SGHRS and YFSETQ. The part of the CDR3 DNA that was read is TGCGCCAGCAGGGTTCAGCGGGGGGCGACAGATACG. The encoded protein is CASRVQRGATDT. The CDR3 reads in full as CASRVQRGATDTQYF.